The next 5 T cell receptor beta chains were all read from a single sample in a study of shared clonotypes between healthy human individuals. TCRdb's copy holds only in-frame clones and misses some; the assay was immunoSEQ multiplex PCR. The sample gives around 1,900,000 clones, around 93% of which show up once; less than 2% is in the top ten. Naive CD8 cells lacked CD45RO and underwent positive selection for CCR7, leaving out terminally differentiated effector memory CD45RA+ cells. The sequenced sample consisted of naive CD8+ T cells from PBMCs. These receptors were obtained from a man in his late teens or twenties in good health. Some clones in this sample may be carry-over from other donors' samples.

V and J are TRBV19 and TRBJ2-6; D unresolved. This CDR3 is built from 12 residues. V was trimmed by 5 bases and J by 4 bases, leaving 3 bases between them. Germline loops: CDR1 LNHDA, CDR2 SQIVND (reference sequence). CDR3 sequence reads: CASSLGANVLTF. CDR3 in DNA: TGTGCCAGTAGTCTGGGGGCCAACGTCCTGACTTTC.

V is TRBV2 and J is TRBJ2-7, with D possibly TRBD1 on 6 matching bases. Trimming left V 5 bases short and J 0 bases short, with 11 bases between. This CDR3 spans 14 amino acids. Germline assignment: CDR1 SNHLY and CDR2 FYNNEI. The CDR3 DNA reads as TGTGCCAGCAGTCCGACAGGTAACTCCTACGAGCAGTACTTC. This translates into CASSPTGNSYEQYF.

The V call is TRBV27, the J call TRBJ1-1, with D maybe TRBD1 (6 bases). Trimming removed 5 bases at V and 0 bases at J, with 13 bases between. CDR3 length: 15 residues. Germline V gives CDR1 MNHEY, CDR2 SMNVEV (reference sequence). CDR3 region: CASSLDRSMNTEAFF. The DNA for the CDR3 is TGTGCCAGCAGTCTGGACAGATCCATGAACACTGAAGCTTTCTTT.

This rearrangement joins TRBV6-5 to TRBJ1-3, with D maybe TRBD1 (6 bases). Germline assignment: CDR1 MNHEY and CDR2 SVGAGI. Trimming pared 4 bases from V and 8 bases from J, leaving 18 bases between. CDR3 size: 15 residues. CDR3 region: CASSSTGKGSDTIYF. DNA for the CDR3: TGTGCCAGCAGTTCCACAGGGAAGGGGTCGGACACCATATATTTT.

V and J are TRBV9 and TRBJ2-1; 9 nucleotides match TRBD2. V lost 4 bases and J lost 2; bases outside the gene matches: 7. The germline CDR1 and CDR2 sequences are SGDLS and YYNGEE. The CDR3 is made up of 16 amino acids. The CDR3 here is CASSSRLAATYNEQFF. In nucleotides, the CDR3 is TGTGCCAGCAGCTCCCGACTAGCGGCCACCTACAATGAGCAGTTCTTC.